One sample yielded the 20 T cell receptor beta chains listed below, sequenced in a study of shared clonotypes between healthy human individuals. Sequencing was performed with immunoSEQ multiplex PCR; in TCRdb, only in-frame clones are kept and a portion is missing. The data contain about 1.9 million clones, 80% to 95% of them singletons. Naive CD8 populations comprised CD45RO-negative cells positively selected for CCR7, excluding terminally differentiated effector memory CD45RA+ cells. Sample: naive CD8+ T cells from PBMCs. The receptors come from a man between 18 and 29 years old in good health. Some clones in this sample may be carry-over from other donors' samples.

This sequence joins TRBV7-9 and TRBJ2-3; tentatively, D is TRBD2 (5 bases). The germline V and J ends were trimmed by 4 bases and 1 base, with 12 bases remaining between them. In germline, CDR1 is SEHNR, CDR2 FQNEAQ (reference sequence). This CDR3 region has 15 residues. The CDR3 DNA is TGTGCCAGCAGCTCTAAAGCGGCCGGCACAGATACGCAGTATTTT. It yields the protein CASSSKAAGTDTQYF. The complete variable domain, with remaining parts taken from reference TRBV7-9 and TRBJ2-3, reads DTGVSQNPRHKITKRGQNVTFRCDPISEHNRLYWYRQTLGQGPEFLTYFQNEAQLEKSRLLSDRFSAERPKGSFSTLEIQRTEQGDSAMYLCASSSKAAGTDTQYFGPGTRLTVL.

The V call is TRBV11-1, the J call TRBJ2-2, with D possibly being TRBD2 (5 bases). V was shortened by 4 bases and J by 5 bases, with 8 bases between the two germline ends. The length of the CDR3 is 13 residues. Germline CDR1 reads SGHAT; CDR2 reads FQDESV (reference sequence). The CDR3 reads CASSSGTTGELFF. CDR3 in DNA: TGTGCCAGCAGCTCGGGAACGACCGGGGAGCTGTTTTTT.

The CDR3 region has the DNA TGTGCCAGCAGCTTAGATCGCCGGGACCTCACAGATACGCAGTATTTT. It is translated as CASSLDRRDLTDTQYF. The J gene is TRBJ2-3, the V gene TRBV7-9; D is tentatively TRBD1 or TRBD2 (5 bases each). With 1 base removed from V and 2 bases from J, the gap between germline ends came to 13 bases. CDR3 length: 16 residues. Germline V gene data show CDR1 as SEHNR and CDR2 as FQNEAQ (reference sequence).

The chain uses TRBV30 and TRBJ2-5; tentatively, D is TRBD1 or TRBD2 (7 bases each). The germline V gene encodes CDR1 GTSNPN and CDR2 SVGIG (reference sequence). V lost 4 bases and J 11 bases, leaving 29 bases between the germline ends. The CDR3 consists of 16 residues. For the CDR3, the DNA is TGTGCCTGGACCCCTGCTCCCGGGACTAACCTCAGGGGGCAGTACTTC. Its translation: CAWTPAPGTNLRGQYF.

This chain uses TRBV30 with TRBJ1-6; D might be TRBD1 (5 bases). CDR1 is GTSNPN, CDR2 SVGIG, per germline (reference sequence). V lost 1 base, J lost 5 bases, and 9 bases lay in between. The CDR3 runs 14 residues. DNA for the CDR3: TGTGCCTGGAGTGATGGGGGACATAATTCACCCCTCCACTTT. This sequence encodes CAWSDGGHNSPLHF.

The chain carries TRBV7-9 and TRBJ1-2, with D perhaps matching TRBD1 (5 bases). There are 15 residues in the CDR3. Germline V gene data show CDR1 as SEHNR and CDR2 as FQNEAQ (reference sequence). V was cut by 0 bases and J by 8 bases, with 16 bases left in between. The DNA for the CDR3 is TGTGCCAGCAGCTTAGCCCCCGGGACGACTGAGGGCTACACCTTC. Translation gives CASSLAPGTTEGYTF.

The rearrangement uses TRBV7-6 and TRBJ1-1; maybe TRBD1 (5 bases). Germline V lookup: CDR1 SGHVS, CDR2 FNYEAQ. This CDR3 region has 14 residues. With 5 bases removed from V and 5 bases from J, the gap between germline ends came to 15 bases. The CDR3 DNA follows: TGTGCCAGCAGCCCAGAGATCCGGGGGACTGAAGCTTTCTTT. It is translated as CASSPEIRGTEAFF.

This clone was seen just once. The chain couples TRBV28 to TRBJ1-4; TRBD1 matches at 7 bases. The CDR3 covers 17 residues. The junction had 7 bases not matched to a gene; V was cut back by 3 bases and J by 0 bases. The germline gives CDR1 MDHEN, CDR2 SYDVKM. DNA of the CDR3: TGTGCCAGCAGTTTTTGGGATACAGGGGCAACTAATGAAAAACTGTTTTTT. Its translation is CASSFWDTGATNEKLFF.

This chain links TRBV11-2 with TRBJ1-1, with D perhaps matching TRBD1 (6 bases). The CDR3 totals 14 residues. Germline CDR1 and CDR2: SGHAT and FQNNGV. V lost 1 base and J lost 6, with 12 bases in between. CDR3 sequence reads: CASSLVRSGAEAFF. CDR3 nucleotide sequence: TGTGCCAGCAGCTTAGTAAGATCAGGGGCTGAAGCTTTCTTT.

The chain combines TRBV27 with TRBJ2-2; no firm D call. Deletions cut 7 bases from V and 1 base from J, with 10 bases between. The CDR3 has 14 residues. CDR1 and CDR2 (germline): MNHEY, SMNVEV (reference sequence). The DNA of the CDR3 is TGTGCCAGCAAGGAAAGGGTGAACACCGGGGAGCTGTTTTTT. Translated: CASKERVNTGELFF.

CDR3 DNA: TGTGCCAGCAGCGACAGGGGGCGCGGGCAGCCCCAGCATTTT. This codes for CASSDRGRGQPQHF. The rearrangement uses TRBV13 and TRBJ1-5; 10 bases agree with TRBD1. The germline CDR1 and CDR2 sequences are PRHDT and FYEKMQ (reference sequence). V shed 5 bases, J shed 7 bases, and the junction held 5 bases outside the gene matches. The CDR3 length is 14 residues.

The chain employs TRBV20-1 and TRBJ1-2; no clear D. Trimming took off 6 bases at V and 7 bases at J, with 3 bases between the two ends. Per the germline V gene, CDR1 is DFQATT and CDR2 is SNEGSKA (reference sequence). The CDR3 sequence is 8 residues long. In nucleotides, the CDR3 is TGCAGTGCCGGTGGCTACACCTTC. Amino acids: CSAGGYTF.

In nucleotides, the CDR3 is TGTGCCAGCAGTTCGCTAAAGGGCTCCTACAATGAGCAGTTCTTC. Protein: CASSSLKGSYNEQFF. The gene calls are TRBV28 and TRBJ2-1; the D is unclear. This CDR3 spans 15 amino acids. The V gene's germline CDR1 is MDHEN and CDR2 SYDVKM. Trimming took off 4 bases at V and 0 bases at J, with 10 bases between the two ends.

The CDR3 coding sequence is TGTGCCAGCAGTTTCCGACAGATGGGTGAGACCCAGTACTTC. Amino acids: CASSFRQMGETQYF. The V gene is TRBV27, the J gene TRBJ2-5, with a possible D match to TRBD1 (5 bases). Germline CDR1 and CDR2: MNHEY and SMNVEV (reference sequence). The CDR3 runs to 14 residues. Trimming stripped 3 bases from V and 5 bases from J, with 13 bases between.

The chain employs TRBV5-4 and TRBJ2-7, with TRBD2 matching 7 bases. With 6 bases clipped from V and 7 bases from J, the junction kept 4 bases outside the gene matches. From germline, CDR1 is SGHNT and CDR2 YYREEE (reference sequence). The CDR3 runs to 11 residues. The CDR3 here is CASTWGGEQYF. In DNA form, the CDR3 reads TGTGCCAGCACCTGGGGGGGGGAGCAGTACTTC.

The V call is TRBV9, the J call TRBJ2-2, with a tentative D call TRBD2 (5 bases). This CDR3 contains 19 residues. V gave up 0 bases and J gave up 5 bases, with 23 bases separating them. Germline assignment: CDR1 SGDLS and CDR2 YYNGEE. CDR3 nucleotide sequence: TGTGCCAGCAGCGTAGATCGGACTTACATTGGTCTGAGTACCGGGGAGCTGTTTTTT. Protein sequence: CASSVDRTYIGLSTGELFF.

This chain joins TRBV19 and TRBJ2-1; perhaps TRBD2 as D (5 bases). V was pared by 7 bases and J by 3 bases, with 16 bases between. This CDR3 has 15 amino acids. Germline V gives CDR1 LNHDA, CDR2 SQIVND (reference sequence). The CDR3 protein is CASMGSSRDYNEQFF. DNA for the CDR3: TGTGCCAGTATGGGGTCTAGCCGAGACTACAATGAGCAGTTCTTC. Using reference TRBV19 and TRBJ2-1 for the parts outside the CDR3, the full variable domain is DGGITQSPKYLFRKEGQNVTLSCEQNLNHDAMYWYRQDPGQGLRLIYYSQIVNDFQKGDIAEGYSVSREKKESFPLTVTSAQKNPTAFYLCASMGSSRDYNEQFFGPGTRLTVL.

This clone was recorded only once. CDR3 residues: CASSWAPGLGSGEQFF. The CDR3 DNA sequence: TGTGCCAGCAGCTGGGCGCCGGGACTAGGGAGCGGGGAGCAGTTCTTC. This chain uses TRBV7-2 with TRBJ2-1; 8 bases are shared with TRBD2. J lost 10 bases, V lost 4 bases, and 15 bases had no gene match. Germline lookup yields CDR1 SGHTA and CDR2 FQGNSA. This CDR3 region has 16 residues.

V is TRBV27 and J is TRBJ2-2, with 8 bases matching TRBD1. The length of the CDR3 is 15 residues. Germline V gives CDR1 MNHEY, CDR2 SMNVEV (reference sequence). Trimming at V came to 3 bases and at J to 5 bases, leaving 5 bases not matched to a gene. The CDR3 sequence is CASSFAGGSTGELFF. CDR3 bases: TGTGCCAGCAGTTTCGCAGGGGGCAGTACCGGGGAGCTGTTTTTT.

The V and J genes are TRBV9 and TRBJ1-2; D may be TRBD1 (6 bases). Trimming removed 3 bases at V and 6 bases at J, with 15 bases between. CDR1 and CDR2 from the germline V gene are SGDLS and YYNGEE. The CDR3 is 14 residues long. CDR3 bases: TGTGCCAGCAGCGCCTCGGCACAGGGCCATGGCTACACCTTC. Translated, it gives CASSASAQGHGYTF.